Listed below are T cell receptor beta chains from one sample, sequenced in a study of blood T cell repertoires in COVID-19. The protocol was immunoSEQ multiplex PCR, while the TCRdb copy is restricted to in-frame clones and leaves out a portion. This table holds more than 60,000 clones, around 76% found once. Input material: peripheral blood. These receptors came from a woman over 75 with acute or convalescent COVID-19. Each CDR3 is given without its conserved first and last residue.

j_call v_call cdr3_aa
TRBJ1-5 TRBV13 ASSLGLGGQPQH
TRBJ2-1 TRBV14 ATQVFVGGDEQF
TRBJ1-1 TRBV10-3 AISEWSYSSTEAF
TRBJ2-5 TRBV15 ATSRLASGFETQY
TRBJ2-1 TRBV9 ASSVAASGSSYNEQF
TRBJ2-3 TRBV19 ASGLGDLTDTQY
TRBJ1-2 TRBV5-5 ASSLAGTGGGYGYT
TRBJ2-2 TRBV2 ASSEGREGLAGELF
TRBJ2-3 TRBV27 ASSPLGGGPRADTQY
TRBJ2-1 TRBV25-1 ASLPRGWADNEQF
TRBJ1-1 TRBV7-3 ASSPGGSEAF
TRBJ2-7 TRBV9 ASSGSGLVKGEQY
TRBJ2-7 TRBV7-2 ASSRGGAREQY
TRBJ1-5 TRBV9 ASSVGGGNQPQH
TRBJ2-1 TRBV6-5 ASSYVAAENKQF
TRBJ1-5 TRBV7-3 ASSPLNTSYGPGQGWNQPQH
TRBJ2-3 TRBV4-1 ASSQTGTGGTDTQY
TRBJ1-3 TRBV28 ASSHPKIGTLWGQRPNTIY
TRBJ2-5 TRBV11-2 ASSFLRGRGWETQY
TRBJ2-7 TRBV6-5 ASSYSGGRIHEQY
TRBJ2-3 TRBV11-3 ASSLRTVADTQY
TRBJ2-5 TRBV3-1/TRBV3-2 ASSQDVTGPFETQY
TRBJ2-3 TRBV6-5 ASRRGQRTDTQY
TRBJ2-1 TRBV19 ASSRGLAGLTSSYNEQF
TRBJ1-5 TRBV5-4 ASSYQGKPQH
TRBJ2-1 TRBV29-1 SVEDRQGVAYNEQF
TRBJ2-1 TRBV6-6 ASSRDRSGLSNEQF
TRBJ2-7 TRBV12-3/TRBV12-4 ASRSPSSYEQY
TRBJ2-1 TRBV5-5 ASSLYSSVNEQF
TRBJ1-5 TRBV5-1 ASSLAGTGNQPQH
TRBJ2-7 TRBV5-1 ASSLRGNDFEQY
TRBJ2-1 TRBV11-3 ASSLDRVYNEQF
TRBJ2-1 TRBV7-9 ASSSLWGFLDEQF
TRBJ2-7 TRBV21-1 ASSIGKREWSYEQY
TRBJ1-2 TRBV7-8 ASSLRLTGTYGYT
TRBJ2-7 TRBV7-2 ASSLASSGISYEQY
TRBJ2-7 TRBV5-1 ASSLDSAFYEQY
TRBJ2-1 TRBV5-4 ASSLAGGGRPYNEQF
TRBJ2-5 TRBV7-6 ASSLKPTPAVWETQY
TRBJ2-7 TRBV5-4 ASSSGQVSSYEQY
TRBJ1-2 TRBV6-5 ASSYLTGKRGYT
TRBJ2-5 TRBV29-1 SVTGQGFKETQY
TRBJ2-1 TRBV28 ASSYPSGHGGF
TRBJ2-7 TRBV20-1 SASFREGGEQY
TRBJ2-1 TRBV2 ASMETDSYNEQF
TRBJ2-3 TRBV20-1 SAPQTDTQY
TRBJ2-1 TRBV4-1 ASSLGPGRYNEQF
TRBJ2-6 TRBV7-2 ASSLRQHSGANVLT
TRBJ1-2 TRBV14 ASSPSSNYGYT
TRBJ2-5 TRBV6-5 ASSPRHVLEETQY
TRBJ2-7 TRBV2 ASPGTGEPYEQY